The present T cell receptor beta chain was sequenced within a study of metastatic and nonmetastatic thyroid tumors. Study in general: Where malignant and benign thyroid patients were concerned, repertoires were compared across blood and tumor or nodule tissue. Study-wide results and limits: Benign nodules reportedly had significantly lower TCR beta diversity than malignant thyroid tumors in blood and tumor.

Using MiXCR, TCRdb re-called clones from the PCR reads. The data show about 85,000 clones, around 7.8% seen once. This clone has a count of ten or more. The antigen remains unidentified. Germline V lookup: CDR1 MGHRA, CDR2 YSYEKL. Deletions cut 4 bases from V and 2 bases from J, with 11 bases between. The CDR3 length is 14 residues. None of the patients had undergone any treatment ahead of thyroid surgery. The chain carries TRBV4-1 and TRBJ1-2; D might be TRBD1 (5 bases). The specimen sequenced was blood. The receptor was derived from a female donor with papillary thyroid cancer or a benign thyroid nodule (not recorded which). Some clones in this sample may be carry-over from other donors' samples. CDR3 loop: CASSPGPGNYGYTF. The CDR3 region has the DNA TGCGCCAGCAGCCCGGGGCCGGGGAACTATGGCTACACCTTC.